The entry that follows covers one T cell receptor beta chain sequence. No cognate antigen has been identified for it. No base-level quality is on record; no much larger clone is a single base apart. This record comes from a study of blood T cell repertoires in COVID-19 (dated by TCRdb to about 2020). Some background on the complete study: Collaborator samples came from the United States, Italy and Spain and covered acute and convalescent phases of COVID-19. HLA class I and class II types, where available, came from metadata supplied by the sample provider rather than from assay-based typing. The prospective study material was composed of cDNA or gDNA derived from T cells, B-cell-depleted T cells, or PBMCs. Deeply sampled blood TCRbeta repertoires from subjects exposed to, actively infected with, or recovered from COVID-19 were included in the dataset. Nearly every sample came with metadata listing a de-identified subject ID, COVID-19 status, age in years and sex. The samples were drawn from two sources: the first 160 participants of the ongoing ImmuneRACE study, and about 1,300 subjects contributed by 6 global collaborators. A freely available public database, intended as a resource for researchers studying the immune response to SARS-CoV-2, is where the repertoires were released.

Paper-wide results and their limitations: Clinical and demographic metadata were provided uncurated, with the amount varying by source and participant.

One collaborating source in Seattle enrolled patients during active infection and followed them longitudinally through the course of disease. Each collaborating institution followed its own protocols to collect whole blood in K2EDTA tubes. For TCRbeta analysis, collaborator samples were shipped as frozen whole blood, as isolated PBMCs, or as DNA extracted from either sample type. TCRbeta CDR3 regions were amplified from genomic DNA using the immunoSEQ Assay, a bias-controlled multiplex PCR. On the authors' methods: The number of nucleated cells in each sample was estimated from the amplification of reference gene primers within the assay. Sequence reads were collapsed and filtered to measure the absolute abundance of every unique TCRbeta CDR3 rearrangement. For each sample, productive Simpson clonality was calculated as the square root of Simpson's diversity index over productive rearrangements. Imported from immuneACCESS, the table was reduced by TCRdb to in-frame sequences with V and J called. These copies leave out some clones; in studies compared against another copy, an unresolved V gene accounts for under half, and the cause of the remainder is not known. That table is the source of V, J and clone size, and D and trimming were worked out from the DNA. Present in this sample are approximately 170,000 clones, over 75% of which were seen just once. The ten largest account for less than 8% of the sample.

Reading from cysteine to phenylalanine, the CDR3 counts 18 amino acids. Here the CDR3 DNA is all that survives: 54 bases in frame from base 1. Reading the germline V gene gives CDR1 SGHVS and CDR2 FQNEAQ. V has 3 bases trimmed and J has 3 bases trimmed; junction bases matching no gene number 15. The sample comprised peripheral blood. This chain joins TRBV7-8 to TRBJ1-2; 8 middle bases align to TRBD1. The TCR comes from an elderly man with COVID-19, enrolled during active disease. The CDR3 protein sequence reads: CASSFGAKAGGNYYGYTF. The DNA sequence is as follows: TGTGCCAGCAGCTTCGGTGCCAAAGCAGGGGGCAATTACTATGGCTACACCTTC.